This TCR beta chain stems from a study of shared clonotypes between healthy human individuals (TCRdb year 2020). Regarding the study in general: A couple of women and a few men aged 18 to 49 years were included in the cohort. For each donor, CD4 naive and CD4 memory were each run on three plates, CD8 naive on two plates, and CD8 memory on one plate. To estimate repertoire size and how much clonotype sharing occurs between individuals, the study deeply sequenced the blood TCR repertoires of roughly 5 healthy adults. To increase sequencing depth and limit assay-specific biases, different laboratories used diverse techniques to prepare libraries and sequence TCR repertoires. Between about 0.9 and 10 billion PBMCs per donor were obtained by leukapheresis.

CDR1 MDHEN and CDR2 SYDVKM were looked up in the germline V gene. The cysteine opens and the phenylalanine closes a CDR3 of 16 amino acids. Only the CDR3 region is kept as DNA, spanning 48 bases read in frame from base 1. V and J lose 4 bases and 9 bases, and a span of 19 bases separates them. Comments on this clone: Its antigen remains unidentified. Per-base qualities were not stored, and no clone one base away is much larger.

Using the deep immunoSEQ assay, TCR CDR3 regions were amplified from genomic DNA by multiplex PCR. Extracted genomic DNA from each cell subset was distributed evenly across all wells of several immunoSEQ 96-well plates, and each plate was treated as a replicate. For sorted subsets, each replicate PCR was loaded with roughly 200 ng genomic DNA, equivalent to approximately 27,000 T cell genomes. Purified libraries were quantified with a Qubit 3.0 fluorometer, sized on a Bioanalyzer 2100, and re-quantified with the KAPA Library Quantification kit. A separate single-read 150-cycle Illumina NextSeq 550 flow cell was used to sequence each immunoSEQ 96-well plate. On the authors' methods: Because the immunoSEQ output included only junctional sequences and no quality scores, the filtering could not be the same as the filtering used for full-length reads. To assign V/J genes and CDR3, sequences were annotated against IMGT germline references using PyIR, a Python wrapper for IgBLAST v1.9. Reads with weak V/J assignments (E-value above 1e-6), missing CDR3, stop codons, out-of-frame junctions, or ambiguous translated residues were removed. A V3J clonotype was defined by an identical inferred V gene, J gene, and CDR3 amino acid sequence. Percentage overlap between repertoires was calculated by dividing the number of shared unique clonotypes by the size of the smaller repertoire. RTK rarefaction, the Chao1 estimator, and Recon v2.1 estimates of unobserved clonotypes were used to assess repertoire richness. OLGA was used to compute generation probabilities for all TCRbeta clonotypes that the gDNA method yielded from a handful of donors. TCRdb took over this immuneACCESS table, retaining in-frame rearrangements with V and J assigned. Such tables are incomplete; in checked studies, under half of the missing clones stem from an unresolved V gene, and the remainder is unexplained. That table is the source of V, J and clone size, and D and trimming were worked out from the DNA. This sample lists about 2 million clones; approximately 95% were detected once. Jointly, the top ten make up 0.1% to 0.15% of the sample.

Results and caveats for the whole study, not just this receptor: Sampling was restricted to blood, and TCR repertoires in tissue are likely to differ from TCR repertoires in blood. Compared with non-shared clonotypes, the clonotypes found in all four sorted-subset donors had higher generation probabilities. Even with the large sequencing depth, rarefaction of the sorted-subset datasets indicated that sequencing was incomplete. Because the study included only a small number of donors, the genetic and exposure-history diversity represented was limited. Estimated clonotype richness was generally larger for naive than for memory subsets. About 5% of naive CD4, 3.5% of naive CD8, approximately 2% of memory CD4, and about 0.4% of memory CD8 clonotypes were shared across several donors. Pairwise subsampling led to the expectation that sequencing depth would affect the degree of clonotype sharing among donors.

The donors were healthy, HIV-negative adults with no recently reported acute infections or vaccinations. Only Caucasian adults living in Nashville, Tennessee, USA were represented among the donors. Magnetic negative selection was used to enrich CD4+ T cells, after which naive cells were positively selected on CD45RA and the negative fraction became the memory subset. Blood was obtained by leukapheresis, after which PBMCs were separated by Ficoll-Histopaque density gradient centrifugation and cryopreserved in liquid nitrogen vapor phase. Analytical flow cytometry was used to check the purity and quantity of each magnetically sorted T cell population. Each sorted fraction had its genomic DNA isolated and then quantified by UV absorbance on a Nanodrop 2000c.

The clonotype originates from a man aged 18 to 30 in good health. The sequenced sample was naive CD4+ T cells sorted from blood. Per the publication, the cell subset or site label means: CD45RA+ positively selected. Recombination joined TRBV28 with TRBJ1-6, with the D gene uncertain. The CDR3 in this case is CASSSSRAAGISPLHF. The nucleotides read TGTGCCAGCAGTTCCTCAAGGGCTGCGGGGATTTCACCCCTCCACTTT.